Following are 18 T cell receptor beta chains from one sample sequenced in a study of shared clonotypes between healthy human individuals. TCRdb's copy holds only in-frame clones and misses some; the assay was immunoSEQ multiplex PCR. Of some 1.4 million clones listed, around 97% are singletons. The sequenced sample consisted of naive CD4+ T cells sorted from blood. The sample's subset: CD45RA+ positively selected. These receptors all stem from a man aged 25-45 years in good health.

The DNA for the CDR3 is TGTGCCAGTAGTACCCCTATCGGGAGGTACACTGAAGCTTTCTTT. It translates to CASSTPIGRYTEAFF. V and J are TRBV19 and TRBJ1-1, with no clear D. Per the germline V gene, CDR1 is LNHDA and CDR2 is SQIVND (reference sequence). The CDR3 is 15 amino acids. Trimming left V 4 bases short and J 3 bases short, with 15 bases between.

The V gene is TRBV23-1, the J gene TRBJ2-4, with TRBD1 matching over 8 bases. TRBV23-1 has ORF status, its function being uncertain. The CDR3 covers 15 residues. Trimming removed 4 bases from V and 4 bases from J; junction bases left unmatched: 6. The CDR3 here is CASSPRGRFKNIQYF. CDR3 DNA: TGCGCCAGCAGTCCCAGGGGGCGGTTTAAAAACATTCAGTACTTC.

This clone was recorded once. This chain connects TRBV11-3 to TRBJ2-2; D is perhaps TRBD1 (5 bases). The CDR3 totals 18 residues. Germline CDR1 is SGHNT and CDR2 is YENEEA. The germline V and J ends were trimmed by 0 bases and 7 bases, with 21 bases remaining between them. CDR3 nucleotides: TGTGCCAGCAGCTTAGATAATAGGGGATTCGGCTTCGGCGGGGAGCTGTTTTTT. As protein: CASSLDNRGFGFGGELFF.

The rearrangement links TRBV10-3 to TRBJ2-1; 15 bases are shared with TRBD2. The CDR3 totals 16 residues. The germline gives CDR1 ENHRY, CDR2 SYGVKD. Unmatched junction bases numbered 9, after V lost 6 bases and J lost 9 bases. CDR3: CAIRNPGLAGGTEQFF. DNA of the CDR3: TGTGCCATCAGGAATCCGGGACTAGCGGGAGGCACTGAGCAGTTCTTC.

V and J are TRBV2 and TRBJ2-3; D remains unclear. V was pared by 1 base and J by 2 bases, with 4 bases between. The CDR3 totals 13 residues. Looked up from germline, CDR1 is SNHLY and CDR2 is FYNNEI. The CDR3 loop reads CASSEGPTDTQYF. DNA of the CDR3: TGTGCCAGCAGTGAAGGGCCCACAGATACGCAGTATTTT.

As to this clone: Distinct nucleotide sequences in the sample also encode this CDR3. The V gene is TRBV5-6, the J gene TRBJ1-5, with D perhaps TRBD1 (6 bases). Germline V CDR1 and CDR2: SGHDT, YYEEEE. With 1 base removed from V and 2 bases from J, the gap between germline ends came to 10 bases. The CDR3 is made up of 15 amino acids. The CDR3, as DNA: TGTGCCAGCAGCTTGTCAGGGGCAGGCAATCAGCCCCAGCATTTT. Its protein product is CASSLSGAGNQPQHF.

The chain couples TRBV18 to TRBJ2-3; 8 bases are shared with TRBD2. The CDR3 is made up of 14 amino acids. The V gene end was trimmed by 6 bases and the J gene end by 4 bases; junction bases not matched to a gene: 6. Germline V gene lookup returns CDR1 KGHSH and CDR2 LQKENI. The CDR3 is CASSRGGGADTQYF. CDR3 bases: TGTGCCAGCTCCCGGGGGGGTGGCGCAGATACGCAGTATTTT.

Concerning this clone itself: This specimen includes other DNA sequences encoding the same CDR3. The rearrangement uses TRBV9 and TRBJ2-7; D remains unclear. The CDR3 is 13 residues long. Trimming stripped 0 bases from V and 3 bases from J, with 7 bases between. CDR1 and CDR2 from the germline V gene are SGDLS and YYNGEE. CDR3: CASSVAPSYEQYF. The DNA of the CDR3 is TGTGCCAGCAGCGTAGCCCCCAGCTACGAGCAGTACTTC.

The rearrangement uses TRBV28 and TRBJ1-1, with D unresolved. V dropped 6 bases and J dropped 4 bases, with 12 bases sitting between them. Germline assignment: CDR1 MDHEN and CDR2 SYDVKM. The CDR3 contains 13 residues. CDR3 loop: CASSIRAGTEAFF. The CDR3 DNA reads as TGTGCCAGCAGCATTCGGGCTGGCACTGAAGCTTTCTTT.

The chain links TRBV11-3 to TRBJ2-3; the match to TRBD2 covers 8 bases. The CDR3 is 16 residues long. Germline trimming cut 8 bases from V and 4 bases from J; bases unmatched to any gene: 14. Germline-derived CDR1 and CDR2 are SGHNT and YENEEA. The chain's CDR3 is CASAEGTGGKADTQYF. In DNA, the CDR3 is TGTGCCAGCGCGGAGGGGACGGGAGGGAAGGCAGATACGCAGTATTTT.

The chain is built from TRBV14 and TRBJ2-7; perhaps TRBD2 as D (6 bases). CDR3 size: 15 residues. Germline V gene lookup returns CDR1 SGHDN and CDR2 FVKESK. Trimming removed 5 bases from V and 3 bases from J, with 17 bases in between. The CDR3 spells CASSSRLVGHYEQYF. The CDR3 bases are TGTGCCAGCAGCTCTCGACTAGTCGGGCACTACGAGCAGTACTTC.

On this clone itself: Other DNA sequences in this sample translate to the same CDR3. The chain links TRBV2 to TRBJ1-4; 9 nucleotides line up with TRBD1. In germline, CDR1 is SNHLY, CDR2 FYNNEI. CDR3 length: 14 amino acids. V was pared by 6 bases and J by 4 bases, with 3 bases of the junction left unmatched. In nucleotides, the CDR3 is TGTGCCAGCAGAAGGGACAGGGTTAATGAAAAACTGTTTTTT. This translates into CASRRDRVNEKLFF.

The chain joins TRBV7-2 to TRBJ1-2; TRBD1 is a possible D gene (6 bases). V was trimmed by 5 bases and J by 10 bases, leaving 14 bases between them. CDR1 is SGHTA, CDR2 FQGNSA, per germline. This CDR3 spans 12 amino acids. CDR3 sequence: CASSPQRQDYTF. The CDR3 DNA follows: TGTGCCAGCAGCCCTCAGCGACAGGACTACACCTTC.

Worth noting for this clone: This specimen includes other DNA sequences encoding the same CDR3. The chain carries TRBV9 and TRBJ2-1; D is uncertain. V lost 0 bases, J lost 6 bases, and 7 bases lay in between. The germline V gene has CDR1 SGDLS and CDR2 YYNGEE. The CDR3 consists of 13 residues. Written as DNA, the CDR3 is TGTGCCAGCAGCGTAGGAGGAGTCAATGAGCAGTTCTTC. Amino acid sequence: CASSVGGVNEQFF.

The J gene is TRBJ2-5, the V gene TRBV5-1; a possible D gene is TRBD1 (7 bases). V was trimmed by 8 bases and J by 5 bases, leaving 22 bases between them. This CDR3 region has 15 residues. Germline CDR1 SGHRS, CDR2 YFSETQ. The CDR3 DNA is TGCGCCAGTAGTACCCCCCTACAGGGGAGGGAGACCCAGTACTTC. Amino acid sequence: CASSTPLQGRETQYF.

The chain carries TRBV5-1 and TRBJ2-3; 8 bases match TRBD2. Trimming cost V 3 bases and J 0 bases; bases outside gene matches: 6. Germline-derived CDR1 and CDR2 are SGHRS and YFSETQ. There are 16 residues in the CDR3. This chain's CDR3 is CASSSTSGASTDTQYF. The CDR3 DNA follows: TGCGCCAGCAGCTCCACTAGCGGAGCTAGCACAGATACGCAGTATTTT.

This rearrangement joins TRBV5-1 to TRBJ2-2; 7 nucleotides match TRBD2. V shed 4 bases, J shed 3 bases, and the junction held 9 bases outside the gene matches. In germline, CDR1 is SGHRS, CDR2 YFSETQ. The CDR3 has 16 amino acids. CDR3 coding DNA: TGCGCCAGCAGCAGGGCGGCGGGAGTAGACACCGGGGAGCTGTTTTTT. It codes for CASSRAAGVDTGELFF.

The chain links TRBV18 to TRBJ2-2, with D perhaps matching TRBD1 or TRBD2 (5 bases each). CDR1 and CDR2 (germline): KGHSH, LQKENI. V shed 5 bases and J shed 4 bases, with 20 bases lying between them. The length of the CDR3 is 17 residues. The CDR3 spells CASSAVGTARATGELFF. The CDR3 region has the DNA TGTGCCAGCTCAGCTGTCGGGACCGCCCGGGCCACCGGGGAGCTGTTTTTT.